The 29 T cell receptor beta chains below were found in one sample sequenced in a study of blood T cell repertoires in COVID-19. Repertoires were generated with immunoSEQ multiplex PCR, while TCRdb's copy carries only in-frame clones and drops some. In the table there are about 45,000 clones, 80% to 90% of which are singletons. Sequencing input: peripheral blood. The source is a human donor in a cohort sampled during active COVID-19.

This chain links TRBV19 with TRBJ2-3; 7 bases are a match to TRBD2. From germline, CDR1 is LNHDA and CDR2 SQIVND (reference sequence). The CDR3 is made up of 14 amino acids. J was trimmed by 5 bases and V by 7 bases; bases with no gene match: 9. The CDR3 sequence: CASMEAGDVDTQYF. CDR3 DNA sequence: TGTGCCAGTATGGAGGCGGGGGACGTAGATACGCAGTATTTT.

In DNA, the CDR3 is TGTGCCAGCAGTTACTCGATCGGAGGGCGGCAGTTCTTC. It yields the protein CASSYSIGGRQFF. This chain uses TRBV6-5 with TRBJ2-1; a possible D gene is TRBD2 (6 bases). V was shortened by 0 bases and J by 12 bases, with 12 bases between the two germline ends. Per germline, CDR1 MNHEY and CDR2 SVGAGI. There are 13 residues in the CDR3.

CDR3 DNA: TGTGCCAGCTCACAACAGGGGACAAAACTAAATGAGCAGTTCTTC. Protein sequence: CASSQQGTKLNEQFF. V and J are TRBV18 and TRBJ2-1; 7 bases map to TRBD1. The germline V gene encodes CDR1 KGHSH and CDR2 LQKENI. The CDR3 is made up of 15 amino acids. V lost 4 bases to trimming and J lost 7 bases; unmatched junction nucleotides: 10.

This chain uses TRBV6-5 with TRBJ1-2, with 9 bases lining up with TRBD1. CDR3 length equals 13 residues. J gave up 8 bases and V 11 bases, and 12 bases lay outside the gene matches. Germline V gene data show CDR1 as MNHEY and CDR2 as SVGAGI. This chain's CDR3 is CAFRDRVSLGYTF. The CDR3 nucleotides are TGTGCCTTCCGGGACAGGGTATCCCTAGGCTACACCTTC.

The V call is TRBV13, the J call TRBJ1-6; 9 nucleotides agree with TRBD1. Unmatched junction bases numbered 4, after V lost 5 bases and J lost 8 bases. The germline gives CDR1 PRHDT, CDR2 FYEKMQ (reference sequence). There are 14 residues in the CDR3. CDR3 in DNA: TGTGCCAGCAGCCCTCGGACAGGGGATTCACCCCTCCACTTT. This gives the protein CASSPRTGDSPLHF.

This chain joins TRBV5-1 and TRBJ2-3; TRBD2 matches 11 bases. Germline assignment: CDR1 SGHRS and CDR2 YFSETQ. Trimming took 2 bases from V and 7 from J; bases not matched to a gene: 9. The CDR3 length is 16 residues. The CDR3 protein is CASSFIAGGARNTQYF. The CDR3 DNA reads TGCGCCAGCAGCTTTATAGCGGGGGGGGCTCGAAATACGCAGTATTTT.

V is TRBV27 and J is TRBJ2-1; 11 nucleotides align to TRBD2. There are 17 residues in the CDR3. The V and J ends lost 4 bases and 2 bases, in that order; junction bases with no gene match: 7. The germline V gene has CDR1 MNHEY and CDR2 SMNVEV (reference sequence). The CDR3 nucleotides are TGTGCCAGCAGTTCCGATTTACTAGCGGGGGCCTACAATGAGCAGTTCTTC. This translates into CASSSDLLAGAYNEQFF.

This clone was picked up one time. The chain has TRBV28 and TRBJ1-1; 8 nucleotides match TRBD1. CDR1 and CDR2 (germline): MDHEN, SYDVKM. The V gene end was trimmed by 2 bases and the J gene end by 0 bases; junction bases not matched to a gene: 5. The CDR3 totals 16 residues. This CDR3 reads CASSLAGGFVNTEAFF. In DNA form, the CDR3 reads TGTGCCAGCAGTTTAGCAGGGGGCTTTGTGAACACTGAAGCTTTCTTT.

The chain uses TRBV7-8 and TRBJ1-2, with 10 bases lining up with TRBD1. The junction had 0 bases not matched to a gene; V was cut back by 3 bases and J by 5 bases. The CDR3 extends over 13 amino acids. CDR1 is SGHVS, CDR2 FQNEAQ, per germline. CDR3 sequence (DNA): TGTGCCAGCAGCTTGGGACAGGGGTATGGCTACACCTTC. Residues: CASSLGQGYGYTF. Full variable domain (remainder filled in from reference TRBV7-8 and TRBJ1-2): GAGVSQSPRYKVAKRGQDVALRCDPISGHVSLFWYQQALGQGPEFLTYFQNEAQLDKSGLPSDRFFAERPEGSVSTLKIQRTQQEDSAVYLCASSLGQGYGYTFGSGTRLTVV.

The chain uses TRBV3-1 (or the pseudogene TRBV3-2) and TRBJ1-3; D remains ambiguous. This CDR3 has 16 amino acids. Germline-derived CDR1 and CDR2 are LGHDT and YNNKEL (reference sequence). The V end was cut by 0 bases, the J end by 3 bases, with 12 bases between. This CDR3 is CASSQEGGIRGNTIYF. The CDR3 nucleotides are TGTGCCAGCAGCCAAGAAGGAGGGATTCGTGGAAACACCATATATTTT.

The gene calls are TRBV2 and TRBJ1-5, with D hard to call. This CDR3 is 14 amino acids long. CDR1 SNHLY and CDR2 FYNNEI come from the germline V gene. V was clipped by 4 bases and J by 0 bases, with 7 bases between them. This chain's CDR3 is CASSVEGSNQPQHF. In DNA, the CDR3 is TGTGCCAGCAGTGTGGAGGGTAGCAATCAGCCCCAGCATTTT.

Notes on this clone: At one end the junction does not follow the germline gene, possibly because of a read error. In DNA, the CDR3 is TGCGCCACCAGTTTTAGCTCCTATAATTCACCCCTCCACTTT. Its protein product is CATSFSSYNSPLHF. The chain recombines TRBV10-2 with TRBJ1-6; D gene ambiguous. CDR1 WSHSY and CDR2 SAAADI come from the germline V gene. The CDR3 covers 14 residues.

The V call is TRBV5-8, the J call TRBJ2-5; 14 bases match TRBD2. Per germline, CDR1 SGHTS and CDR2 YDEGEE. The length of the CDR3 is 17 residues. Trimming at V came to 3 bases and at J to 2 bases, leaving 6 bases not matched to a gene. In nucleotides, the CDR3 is TGTGCCAGCAGCTCCGGACTAGCGGGGGGCCGGCAAGAGACCCAGTACTTC. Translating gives CASSSGLAGGRQETQYF. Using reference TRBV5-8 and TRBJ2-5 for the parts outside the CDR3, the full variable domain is EAGVTQSPTHLIKTRGQQATLRCSPISGHTSVYWYQQALGLGLQFLLWYDEGEERNRGNFPPRFSGRQFPNYSSELNVNALELEDSALYLCASSSGLAGGRQETQYFGPGTRLLVL.

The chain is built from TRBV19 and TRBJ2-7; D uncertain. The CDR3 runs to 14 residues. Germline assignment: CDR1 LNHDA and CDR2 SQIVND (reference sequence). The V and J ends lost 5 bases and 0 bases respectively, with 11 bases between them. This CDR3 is CASSDDRSSYEQYF. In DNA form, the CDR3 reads TGTGCCAGTAGTGACGACCGGAGCTCCTACGAGCAGTACTTC.

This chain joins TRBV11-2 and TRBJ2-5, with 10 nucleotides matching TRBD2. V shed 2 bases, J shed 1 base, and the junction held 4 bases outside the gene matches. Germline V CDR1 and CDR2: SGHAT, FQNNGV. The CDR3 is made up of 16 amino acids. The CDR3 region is CASSLLVAGGQETQYF. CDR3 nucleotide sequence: TGTGCCAGCAGCTTATTGGTAGCGGGGGGCCAAGAGACCCAGTACTTC.

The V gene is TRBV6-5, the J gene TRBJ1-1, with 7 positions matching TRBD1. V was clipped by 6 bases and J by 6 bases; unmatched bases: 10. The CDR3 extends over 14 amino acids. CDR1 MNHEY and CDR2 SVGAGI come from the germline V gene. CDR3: CASRVQGGGSEAFF. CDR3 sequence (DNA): TGTGCCAGCAGGGTGCAGGGGGGAGGATCTGAAGCTTTCTTT.

The CDR3 loop is CASTELGGTLAKNIQYF. The CDR3 coding sequence is TGTGCCAGTACGGAACTCGGAGGAACGCTAGCCAAAAACATTCAGTACTTC. The chain has TRBV19 and TRBJ2-4; D may be TRBD2 (5 bases). This CDR3 has 17 amino acids. V gave up 7 bases and J gave up 0 bases, with 19 bases separating them. Germline V gene data show CDR1 as LNHDA and CDR2 as SQIVND (reference sequence).

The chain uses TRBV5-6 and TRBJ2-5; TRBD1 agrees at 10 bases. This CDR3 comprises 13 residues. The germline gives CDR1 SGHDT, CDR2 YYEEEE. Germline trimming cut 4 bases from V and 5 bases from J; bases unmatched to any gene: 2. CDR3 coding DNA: TGTGCCAGCAGCACGACAGGGGGCGAGACCCAGTACTTC. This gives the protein CASSTTGGETQYF.

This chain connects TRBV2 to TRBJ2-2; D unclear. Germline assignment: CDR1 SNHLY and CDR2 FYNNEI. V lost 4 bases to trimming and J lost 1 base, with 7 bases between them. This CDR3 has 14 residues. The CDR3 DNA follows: TGTGCCAGCAGTGTGGAGTGGAACACCGGGGAGCTGTTTTTT. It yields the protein CASSVEWNTGELFF. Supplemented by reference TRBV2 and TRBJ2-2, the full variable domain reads EPEVTQTPSHQVTQMGQEVILRCVPISNHLYFYWYRQILGQKVEFLVSFYNNEISEKSEIFDDQFSVERPDGSNFTLKIRSTKLEDSAMYFCASSVEWNTGELFFGEGSRLTVL.

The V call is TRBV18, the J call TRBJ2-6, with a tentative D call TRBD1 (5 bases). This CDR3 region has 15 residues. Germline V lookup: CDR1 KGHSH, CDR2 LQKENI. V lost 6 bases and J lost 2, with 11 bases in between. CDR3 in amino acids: CASSSTDPGANVLTF. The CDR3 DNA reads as TGTGCCAGCTCGTCGACAGATCCTGGGGCCAACGTCCTGACTTTC.

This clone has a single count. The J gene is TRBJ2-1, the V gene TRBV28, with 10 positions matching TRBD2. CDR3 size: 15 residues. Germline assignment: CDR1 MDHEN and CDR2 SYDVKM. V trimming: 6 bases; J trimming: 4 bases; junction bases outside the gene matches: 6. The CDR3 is CASRRSGGVYNEQFF. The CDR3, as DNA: TGTGCCAGCAGGAGAAGCGGGGGGGTTTACAATGAGCAGTTCTTC.

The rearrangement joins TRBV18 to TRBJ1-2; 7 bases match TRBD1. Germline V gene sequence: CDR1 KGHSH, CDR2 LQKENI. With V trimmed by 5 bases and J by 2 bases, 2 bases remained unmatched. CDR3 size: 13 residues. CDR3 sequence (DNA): TGTGCCAGCTCAACACAGGGGAACTATGGCTACACCTTC. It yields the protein CASSTQGNYGYTF. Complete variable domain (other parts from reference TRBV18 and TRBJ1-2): NAGVMQNPRHLVRRRGQEARLRCSPMKGHSHVYWYRQLPEEGLKFMVYLQKENIIDESGMPKERFSAEFPKEGPSILRIQQVVRGDSAAYFCASSTQGNYGYTFGSGTRLTVV.

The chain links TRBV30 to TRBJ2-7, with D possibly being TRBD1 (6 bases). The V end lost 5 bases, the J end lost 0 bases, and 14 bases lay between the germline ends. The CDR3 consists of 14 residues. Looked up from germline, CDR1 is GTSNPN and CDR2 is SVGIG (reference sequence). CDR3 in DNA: TGTGCCTGGGGCAGGGGCTTAAACTCCTACGAGCAGTACTTC. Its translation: CAWGRGLNSYEQYF.

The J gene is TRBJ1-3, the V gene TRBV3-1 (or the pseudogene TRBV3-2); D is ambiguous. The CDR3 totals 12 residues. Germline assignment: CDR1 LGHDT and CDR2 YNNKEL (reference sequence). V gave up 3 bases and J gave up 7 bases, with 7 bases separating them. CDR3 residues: CASSHLRNTIYF. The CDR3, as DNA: TGTGCCAGCAGCCACTTACGGAACACCATATATTTT.

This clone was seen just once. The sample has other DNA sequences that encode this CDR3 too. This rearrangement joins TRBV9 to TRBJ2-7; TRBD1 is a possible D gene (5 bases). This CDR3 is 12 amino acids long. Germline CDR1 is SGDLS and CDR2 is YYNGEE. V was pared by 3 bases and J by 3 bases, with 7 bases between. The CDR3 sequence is CASSAQGYEQYF. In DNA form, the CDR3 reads TGTGCCAGCAGCGCGCAGGGCTACGAGCAGTACTTC.

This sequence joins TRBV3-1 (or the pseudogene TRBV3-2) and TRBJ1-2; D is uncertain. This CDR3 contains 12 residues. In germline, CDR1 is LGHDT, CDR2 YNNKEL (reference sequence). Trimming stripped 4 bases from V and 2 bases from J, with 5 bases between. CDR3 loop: CASSLRNYGYTF. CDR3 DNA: TGTGCCAGCAGCCTGCGGAACTATGGCTACACCTTC.

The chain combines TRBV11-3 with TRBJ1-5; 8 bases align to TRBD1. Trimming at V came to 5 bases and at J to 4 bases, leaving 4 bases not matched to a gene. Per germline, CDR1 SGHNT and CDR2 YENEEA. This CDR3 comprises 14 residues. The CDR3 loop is CASSHRDRNQPQHF. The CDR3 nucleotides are TGTGCCAGCAGCCACCGGGACAGGAATCAGCCCCAGCATTTT.

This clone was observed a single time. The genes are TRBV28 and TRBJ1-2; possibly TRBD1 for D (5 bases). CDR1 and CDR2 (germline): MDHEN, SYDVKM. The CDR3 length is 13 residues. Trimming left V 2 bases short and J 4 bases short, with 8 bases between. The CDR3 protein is CASSLTGVYGYTF. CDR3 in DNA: TGTGCCAGCAGTTTAACAGGCGTCTATGGCTACACCTTC.

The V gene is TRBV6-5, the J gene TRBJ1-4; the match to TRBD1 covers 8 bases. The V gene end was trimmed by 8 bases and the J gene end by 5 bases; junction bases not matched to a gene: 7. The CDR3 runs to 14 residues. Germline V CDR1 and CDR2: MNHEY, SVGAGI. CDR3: CASSGGLMNEKLFF. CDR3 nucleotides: TGTGCCAGCTCAGGGGGCCTTATGAATGAAAAACTGTTTTTT.